This entry lists 27 T cell receptor beta chains sequenced from one sample in a study of blood T cell repertoires in COVID-19. This table comes from immunoSEQ multiplex PCR, and its TCRdb copy is limited to in-frame clones, with some not included. This sample has approximately 94,000 clones, with 65% to 90% found just once. The sample consisted of peripheral blood. The receptor set was obtained from a man aged 60-69 years with acute or convalescent COVID-19.

This chain links TRBV4-1 with TRBJ2-1; 7 positions match TRBD1. This CDR3 region has 19 residues. Per the germline V gene, CDR1 is MGHRA and CDR2 is YSYEKL. The junction had 14 bases not matched to a gene; V was cut back by 0 bases and J by 3 bases. The CDR3 spells CASSQDGEGIGTVYNEQFF. In DNA form, the CDR3 reads TGCGCCAGCAGCCAAGATGGAGAGGGGATTGGGACAGTCTACAATGAGCAGTTCTTC.

This clone was recorded only once. V and J are TRBV2 and TRBJ2-2; 10 bases are a match to TRBD2. V lost 4 bases to trimming and J lost 4 bases; unmatched junction nucleotides: 15. Germline lookup yields CDR1 SNHLY and CDR2 FYNNEI. The CDR3 runs 19 residues. This CDR3 is CASSVLGGLAGGSTGELFF. CDR3 coding DNA: TGTGCCAGCAGTGTTTTAGGAGGTTTAGCGGGGGGCTCCACCGGGGAGCTGTTTTTT.

This chain connects TRBV18 to TRBJ1-1, with TRBD1 identical over 8 bases. Germline V gene lookup returns CDR1 KGHSH and CDR2 LQKENI. The CDR3 is made up of 15 amino acids. The V and J ends lost 3 bases and 4 bases, in that order; junction bases with no gene match: 7. Written as DNA, the CDR3 is TGTGCCAGCTCACCTTACAGGGGGTGGGTCACTGAAGCTTTCTTT. Protein: CASSPYRGWVTEAFF.

The chain uses TRBV15 and TRBJ1-3; perhaps TRBD1 as D (5 bases). The CDR3 extends over 14 amino acids. Germline V CDR1 and CDR2: LNHNV, YYDKDF (reference sequence). Trimming cost V 3 bases and J 4 bases, with 10 bases left between them. The chain's CDR3 is CATSRSTAGNTIYF. The CDR3, as DNA: TGTGCCACCAGCAGGTCGACAGCGGGAAACACCATATATTTT.

The V gene is TRBV10-3, the J gene TRBJ2-1, with 12 positions matching TRBD2. CDR1 ENHRY and CDR2 SYGVKD come from the germline V gene. V gave up 7 bases and J gave up 9 bases; unmatched junction bases: 10. The CDR3 totals 15 residues. Here the CDR3 reads CAINLAGGIAGEQFF. CDR3 nucleotides: TGTGCCATCAATCTAGCGGGGGGGATTGCGGGTGAGCAGTTCTTC.

V gene TRBV11-3 combines with J gene TRBJ2-7; 9 bases align to TRBD1. V was clipped by 2 bases and J by 5 bases; unmatched bases: 13. In germline, CDR1 is SGHNT, CDR2 YENEEA. This CDR3 spans 17 amino acids. CDR3 region: CASSLPRGYRGHHEQYV. CDR3 nucleotides: TGTGCCAGCAGCTTACCGCGGGGGTACAGGGGGCATCACGAGCAGTACGTC.

A few counts support this clone. The J gene is TRBJ1-1, the V gene TRBV3-1 (or the pseudogene TRBV3-2); weak D call: TRBD1 (5 bases). The ends were cut back, 3 bases at V and 6 bases at J, with 14 bases in the middle. The germline gives CDR1 LGHDT, CDR2 YNNKEL (reference sequence). The CDR3 covers 14 residues. The CDR3 DNA is TGTGCCAGCAGCCACCGGGGGACCAGGGCTGAAGCTTTCTTT. Its protein is CASSHRGTRAEAFF.

This chain connects TRBV18 to TRBJ1-2, with TRBD1 matching 8 bases. The V gene end was trimmed by 3 bases and the J gene end by 0 bases; junction bases not matched to a gene: 3. Germline lookup yields CDR1 KGHSH and CDR2 LQKENI. The CDR3 has 15 residues. In nucleotides, the CDR3 is TGTGCCAGCTCACCCCCGGGACAGGCTAACTATGGCTACACCTTC. Its translation: CASSPPGQANYGYTF.

The rearrangement joins TRBV2 to TRBJ1-2; 11 nucleotides agree with TRBD1. The CDR3 extends over 14 amino acids. CDR1 and CDR2 (germline): SNHLY, FYNNEI. Trimming at V came to 6 bases and at J to 4 bases, leaving 4 bases not matched to a gene. CDR3 sequence: CASRPGQGVYGYTF. The CDR3 DNA follows: TGTGCCAGCAGGCCGGGACAGGGGGTCTATGGCTACACCTTC.

The chain joins TRBV7-2 to TRBJ1-5; D might be TRBD1 (5 bases). Germline V gene data show CDR1 as SGHTA and CDR2 as FQGNSA. CDR3 size: 15 residues. V shed 5 bases and J shed 1 base, with 12 bases lying between them. The CDR3 bases are TGTGCCAGCAGCCAGGGTGGCCCGAGCAATCAGCCCCAGCATTTT. Protein: CASSQGGPSNQPQHF.

The chain uses TRBV11-2 and TRBJ1-1; 7 bases are shared with TRBD1. CDR1 and CDR2 from the germline V gene are SGHAT and FQNNGV. There are 14 residues in the CDR3. Trimming took 5 bases from V and 6 from J; bases not matched to a gene: 9. The DNA of the CDR3 is TGTGCCAGCAGCGTCAGGGACAGAGCTTCTGAAGCTTTCTTT. Its translation is CASSVRDRASEAFF.

The chain links TRBV15 to TRBJ2-7, with 7 bases identical to TRBD2. The V gene end was trimmed by 1 base and the J gene end by 1 base; junction bases not matched to a gene: 1. The CDR3 length is 14 residues. Per the germline V gene, CDR1 is LNHNV and CDR2 is YYDKDF (reference sequence). In DNA, the CDR3 is TGTGCCACCAGCAGAGGCGGGGGATCCTACGAGCAGTACGTC. This sequence encodes CATSRGGGSYEQYV.

There are a few counts of this clone. The chain has TRBV19 and TRBJ1-2; 7 bases align to TRBD1. V was clipped by 9 bases and J by 4 bases; unmatched bases: 5. Looked up from germline, CDR1 is LNHDA and CDR2 is SQIVND (reference sequence). The CDR3 consists of 12 residues. The CDR3 region has the DNA TGTGCCAGCGACCCAGGGGGCTATGGCTACACCTTC. Translation gives CASDPGGYGYTF.

The chain combines TRBV10-3 with TRBJ2-7, with 8 bases matching TRBD2. J was trimmed by 3 bases and V by 5 bases; bases with no gene match: 9. Per germline, CDR1 ENHRY and CDR2 SYGVKD. The length of the CDR3 is 15 residues. The CDR3 DNA reads as TGTGCCATCAGTAACTCGGGGGGGAATCTCTACGAGCAGTACGTC. Translating it yields CAISNSGGNLYEQYV.

This clone was seen a single time. The rearrangement links TRBV5-4 to TRBJ2-2; D remains unclear. This CDR3 contains 15 residues. In germline, CDR1 is SGHNT, CDR2 YYREEE (reference sequence). V lost 4 bases, J lost 0 bases, and 10 bases lay in between. CDR3 nucleotides: TGTGCCAGCAGCCGTCCCACTACGAACACCGGGGAGCTGTTTTTT. As protein: CASSRPTTNTGELFF. The full variable domain, rest sourced from reference TRBV5-4 and TRBJ2-2, is ETGVTQSPTHLIKTRGQQVTLRCSSQSGHNTVSWYQQALGQGPQFIFQYYREEENGRGNFPPRFSGLQFPNYSSELNVNALELDDSALYLCASSRPTTNTGELFFGEGSRLTVL.

The chain recombines TRBV28 with TRBJ1-2; perhaps TRBD1 as D (5 bases). Trimming cost V 2 bases and J 7 bases, with 5 bases left between them. This CDR3 comprises 11 residues. Germline assignment: CDR1 MDHEN and CDR2 SYDVKM. Here the CDR3 DNA reads TGTGCCAGCAGTTTACAGGGTGGCTACACCTTC. This translates into CASSLQGGYTF.

This clone showed up just once. The V gene is TRBV2, the J gene TRBJ1-6, with D perhaps TRBD1 (6 bases). CDR3 size: 16 residues. Germline-derived CDR1 and CDR2 are SNHLY and FYNNEI. Trimming removed 4 bases from V and 9 bases from J, with 19 bases in between. The CDR3 nucleotides read TGTGCCAGCAGTGTAGCGACACAGGGTTTTGGTTCACCCCTCCACTTT. Translated: CASSVATQGFGSPLHF.

The V and J genes are TRBV28 and TRBJ2-7; 9 bases map to TRBD1. CDR1 is MDHEN and CDR2 is SYDVKM in the germline V gene. The ends lost 10 bases at V and 3 bases at J; junction bases unmatched: 7. The CDR3 runs 13 residues. CDR3 sequence reads: CATDRGTNYEQYF. CDR3 nucleotide sequence: TGTGCCACCGACAGGGGGACCAACTACGAGCAGTACTTC.

This CDR3 is CASSVRLNTEAFF. CDR3 nucleotide sequence: TGTGCCAGCAGTGTGAGGCTGAACACTGAAGCTTTCTTT. The J gene is TRBJ1-1, the V gene TRBV2; D is uncertain. Germline V gene data show CDR1 as SNHLY and CDR2 as FYNNEI. The CDR3 contains 13 residues. V was trimmed by 4 bases and J by 0 bases, leaving 6 bases between them. Combining the CDR3 with reference TRBV2 and TRBJ1-1 gives the whole variable domain EPEVTQTPSHQVTQMGQEVILRCVPISNHLYFYWYRQILGQKVEFLVSFYNNEISEKSEIFDDQFSVERPDGSNFTLKIRSTKLEDSAMYFCASSVRLNTEAFFGQGTRLTVV.

In its sample, this clone was seen once. The chain uses TRBV19 and TRBJ2-7, with a possible D match to TRBD2 (6 bases). V shed 11 bases and J shed 3 bases, with 23 bases lying between them. This CDR3 spans 15 amino acids. The germline V gene has CDR1 LNHDA and CDR2 SQIVND (reference sequence). The CDR3 loop is CARLLREPGCYEQYF. In DNA form, the CDR3 reads TGTGCCCGCTTACTTCGGGAGCCCGGCTGCTACGAGCAGTACTTC. Based on the CDR3 plus reference TRBV19 and TRBJ2-7, the full variable domain is DGGITQSPKYLFRKEGQNVTLSCEQNLNHDAMYWYRQDPGQGLRLIYYSQIVNDFQKGDIAEGYSVSREKKESFPLTVTSAQKNPTAFYLCARLLREPGCYEQYFGPGTRLTVT.

The rearrangement links TRBV9 to TRBJ2-1; 10 bases line up with TRBD2. Trimming removed 0 bases from V and 10 bases from J; junction bases left unmatched: 7. This CDR3 spans 15 amino acids. The germline V gene encodes CDR1 SGDLS and CDR2 YYNGEE. The CDR3 here is CASSVVSGGTTEQFF. The CDR3 DNA follows: TGTGCCAGCAGCGTAGTTAGCGGGGGGACCACGGAGCAGTTCTTC.

J is TRBJ2-3 and V is TRBV5-1, with 12 bases that match TRBD2. J was trimmed by 5 bases and V by 0 bases; bases with no gene match: 7. Looked up from germline, CDR1 is SGHRS and CDR2 is YFSETQ. This CDR3 comprises 17 residues. The CDR3: CASSLALTSGGVDTQYF. The CDR3 DNA reads as TGCGCCAGCAGCTTGGCCTTGACTAGCGGGGGAGTAGATACGCAGTATTTT.

This chain joins TRBV11-3 and TRBJ2-1, with TRBD2 matching 15 bases. The length of the CDR3 is 16 residues. J was trimmed by 5 bases and V by 5 bases; bases with no gene match: 4. Germline CDR1 SGHNT, CDR2 YENEEA. CDR3 coding DNA: TGTGCCAGCAGCCCCGGGACTAGCGGGGGGAACAATGAGCAGTTCTTC. The encoded protein is CASSPGTSGGNNEQFF.

The CDR3: CASRPDRAAGQPQHF. CDR3 nucleotides: TGTGCCAGTAGGCCTGACAGAGCCGCTGGCCAGCCCCAGCATTTT. The rearrangement uses TRBV19 and TRBJ1-5; a weak D match, TRBD1 (5 bases). The V gene lost 6 bases and the J gene lost 7 bases, with 19 bases spanning the gap. This CDR3 region has 15 residues. Germline CDR1 is LNHDA and CDR2 is SQIVND (reference sequence).

The V call is TRBV28, the J call TRBJ1-5, with unresolved D. The CDR3 contains 11 residues. Trimming left V 1 base short and J 8 bases short, with 3 bases between. Germline values: CDR1 MDHEN, CDR2 SYDVKM. The CDR3 reads CASSLSKPQHF. CDR3 coding DNA: TGTGCCAGCAGTTTATCCAAGCCCCAGCATTTT.

This sequence joins TRBV13 and TRBJ2-5; D not certain. The CDR3 is 14 amino acids. CDR1 is PRHDT and CDR2 is FYEKMQ in the germline V gene (reference sequence). V lost 2 bases and J lost 4, with 11 bases in between. The DNA for the CDR3 is TGTGCCAGCAGCTTATACGGGTCGGCAGAGACCCAGTACTTC. Its translation: CASSLYGSAETQYF.

The chain combines TRBV29-1 with TRBJ1-5; D possibly corresponds to TRBD1 (6 bases). Germline CDR1 and CDR2: SQVTM and ANQGSEA. The length of the CDR3 is 14 residues. V was shortened by 4 bases and J by 0 bases, with 10 bases between the two germline ends. The CDR3 DNA sequence: TGCAGCGTTGCCGGACAGAATAGCAATCAGCCCCAGCATTTT. It translates to CSVAGQNSNQPQHF.